The T cell receptor beta chain under discussion was sequenced for a study of T-cell reconstitution after alpha-beta-depleted transplantation in children (dated by TCRdb to the mid-2010s). For context, the study as a whole: Using TCR repertoire profiling, the study quantitatively followed how T-cell immune reconstitution unfolded in children after TCRalphabeta/CD19-depleted allogeneic hematopoietic cell transplantation.

What the work shows at the level of the full study, not this receptor alone: The apparently early alphabetaT-cell count recovery about two months after transplant was reportedly dependent on only several hundred rapidly expanded clones derived from non-depleted graft cells. In some patients, the high TCRbeta diversity seen at day 60 was put down to recipient T cells and intrathymic progenitors that had survived conditioning. Over the following months the frequencies of hyperexpanded clones went down, and after one year T-cell counts and TCRbeta diversity were mostly credited to newly produced T cells.

Taken with the paper, the label for treatment or condition translates to: allogeneic hematopoietic cell transplantation with graft depleted of TCRalphabeta T cells and CD19 B cells. The transplant recipients were children given TCRalphabeta/CD19-depleted allogeneic hematopoietic cell grafts. Worth noting for this clonotype: There is no known antigen for this receptor. No qualities accompany the bases; no much larger clone lies one base away.

The library was made by PCR. The sequencing machine was an Illumina HiSeq 2500. Molecular barcoding was employed in the preparation of TCR libraries, with unique molecular identifiers being used to normalize TCRbeta repertoire quantification. TCRdb redid the processing of the public reads, applying fastp at Q25 and MiXCR, and retained in-frame beta chains. Entries that share a CDR3 protein sequence are merged under the most common genes and DNA. This sample lists around 700,000 distinct CDR3 sequences; 13% were detected once. The ten largest clones capture roughly 0.84% of the sample. Sequences were derived from PBMCs, sampled before TCRalphabeta/CD19-depleted stem cell transplant. The sequence came from a girl aged 2 to 9 with congenital amegakaryocytic thrombocytopenia, due to receive a stem cell transplant.

The encoded CDR3 is CASSSRSSGDYEQYF. The nucleotide sequence is given as TGTGCCAGCTCATCGAGGTCTAGTGGGGACTACGAGCAGTACTTC. This chain is built from TRBV18 and TRBJ2-7; too little of a D gene remains to name it. CDR1 is given as KGHSH and CDR2 as LQKENI, both from the germline V gene. The germline ends are 17 bases apart after V is trimmed by 5 bases and J by 3 bases. The CDR3 covers 15 residues, taking in both the cysteine and the phenylalanine. Just CDR3 DNA is preserved here, 45 bases in frame from base 1.